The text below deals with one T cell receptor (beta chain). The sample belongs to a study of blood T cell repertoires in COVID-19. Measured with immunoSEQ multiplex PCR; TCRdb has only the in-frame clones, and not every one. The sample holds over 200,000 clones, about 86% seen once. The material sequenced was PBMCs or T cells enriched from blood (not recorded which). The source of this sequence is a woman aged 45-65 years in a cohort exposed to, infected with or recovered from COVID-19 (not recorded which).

Here the CDR3 DNA reads TGTGCCAGCAGGACAGGGGGCAAGTATGGCTACACCTTC. It codes for CASRTGGKYGYTF. This chain links TRBV27 with TRBJ1-2; 10 bases are a match to TRBD1. Trimming at V came to 6 bases and at J to 5 bases, leaving 3 bases not matched to a gene. CDR1 and CDR2 (germline): MNHEY, SMNVEV (reference sequence). This CDR3 comprises 13 residues.